This TCR beta chain originates from a study of blood T cell repertoires in COVID-19. V was clipped by 5 bases and J by 8 bases, with 10 bases between them. This CDR3 comprises 12 residues. Germline V CDR1 and CDR2: MNHEY, SVGEGT. The table came from immunoSEQ multiplex PCR; TCRdb's copy has only in-frame clones and leaves some out. This sample has roughly 80,000 clones, with under 90% found just once. Material for sequencing was peripheral blood. This chain uses TRBV6-2 or TRBV6-3 with TRBJ2-1; maybe TRBD1 (6 bases). The sequence came from an elderly man with acute or convalescent COVID-19. The CDR3 protein is CASSQGGHEQFF. The CDR3 nucleotides are TGTGCCAGCAGTCAAGGGGGTCATGAGCAGTTCTTC.